Sequencing of this T cell receptor beta chain was carried out in a study of technical replicates of blood from a few donors (dated by TCRdb to 2015 to 2018). Library preparation used the immunoSEQ multiplex PCR assay. TCRdb re-hosts the immuneACCESS table, in-frame sequences only. Its copies lack some clones; in the studies checked, an unresolved V gene accounts for under half of them, and the cause for the rest is not known. Here the sample has 60,000 to 90,000 clones; approximately 97% occur a single time. Approximately 0.2% of the sample is in the top ten clones. Of note for this clone: What this receptor recognizes is not known. No per-base quality is available; no much larger clone lies one base away.

The germline V gene (reference sequence) yields PRHDT for CDR1 and FYEKMQ for CDR2. V is shortened by 3 bases, J by 4 bases, and the region joining them spans 12 bases. Inclusive of the bounding cysteine and phenylalanine, the CDR3 is 15 residues long. Solely the CDR3 DNA is kept, with 45 bases framed from the first base. Sequenced: T cells isolated from PBMCs. This chain is built from TRBV13 and TRBJ2-2, with TRBD1 perhaps the D gene, on 5 matching bases. This TCR derives from a human donor in good health. CDR3 protein: CASSLETEITGELFF. The DNA sequence is as follows: TGTGCCAGCAGCTTGGAGACAGAGATCACCGGGGAGCTGTTTTTT.